The 23 T cell receptor beta chains presented below share a single source sample, sequenced in a study of Ad26.COV2.S vaccination and SARS-CoV-2 variants. The protocol was immunoSEQ multiplex PCR, while the TCRdb copy is restricted to in-frame clones and leaves out a portion. Among 350,000 to 450,000 clones listed, about 91% were seen once. The starting material was peripheral blood, obtained after recovery from COVID-19. The origin of the receptors is a human donor who had recovered from COVID-19.

The chain couples TRBV4-1 to TRBJ2-5; D is perhaps TRBD2 (6 bases). V lost 0 bases, J lost 5 bases, and 16 bases lay in between. The CDR3 length is 16 residues. In germline, CDR1 is MGHRA, CDR2 YSYEKL. CDR3 region: CASSQDLTRGRETQYF. The CDR3 DNA reads TGCGCCAGCAGCCAAGATCTGACTAGAGGGAGGGAGACCCAGTACTTC.

Turning to this clone: A junction boundary mismatches the germline segment, possibly from a read error. The chain links TRBV7-2 to TRBJ2-2; 9 nucleotides align to TRBD2. From germline, CDR1 is SGHTA and CDR2 FQGNSA. There are 19 residues in the CDR3. The CDR3 reads CPSRPPRRGGGVSTGELFF. The DNA of the CDR3 is TGTCCCAGCCGCCCCCCCCGGCGGGGCGGGGGGGTTAGCACCGGGGAGCTGTTTTTT.

This clone was found once. Here the CDR3 DNA reads TGTGCCAGCAGTTTTGGCGGGCCGGATCTGAACTATGGCTACACCTTC. Its protein product is CASSFGGPDLNYGYTF. The J gene is TRBJ1-2, the V gene TRBV27; D uncertain. Germline values: CDR1 MNHEY, CDR2 SMNVEV (reference sequence). The CDR3 extends over 16 amino acids. Trimming stripped 3 bases from V and 2 bases from J, with 16 bases between.

J is TRBJ1-2 and V is TRBV13; weak D call: TRBD1 (6 bases). Germline lookup yields CDR1 PRHDT and CDR2 FYEKMQ (reference sequence). V shed 7 bases and J shed 2 bases, with 14 bases lying between them. The CDR3 covers 14 residues. The DNA for the CDR3 is TGTGCCAGCAACGACGGCAGGGGAAACTATGGCTACACCTTC. The encoded protein is CASNDGRGNYGYTF.

V and J are TRBV12-5 and TRBJ2-7; 13 bases match TRBD2. Germline assignment: CDR1 LGHNT and CDR2 FRNRAP. After removal of 1 base from V and 2 bases from J, the junction contained 8 bases not matched to a gene. This CDR3 region has 18 residues. Here the CDR3 DNA reads TGTGCTAGTGGTTTGGCACTAGCGGGGGGGAGGTTGACCTACGAGCAGTACTTC. It encodes CASGLALAGGRLTYEQYF.

The genes are TRBV5-1 and TRBJ2-3; TRBD2 agrees at 7 bases. The CDR3 loop spans 15 amino acids. The V segment lost 3 bases and the J segment 2 bases; nucleotides outside the gene matches: 6. From germline, CDR1 is SGHRS and CDR2 YFSETQ. The CDR3: CASSYKRGLTDTQYF. CDR3 nucleotides: TGCGCCAGCAGCTACAAGCGGGGACTCACAGATACGCAGTATTTT. The full variable domain, in which reference TRBV5-1 and TRBJ2-3 provide the parts outside the CDR3, is KAGVTQTPRYLIKTRGQQVTLSCSPISGHRSVSWYQQTPGQGLQFLFEYFSETQRNKGNFPGRFSGRQFSNSRSEMNVSTLELGDSALYLCASSYKRGLTDTQYFGPGTRLTVL.

This chain uses TRBV6-5 with TRBJ1-5; no definite D call. This CDR3 spans 12 amino acids. From germline, CDR1 is MNHEY and CDR2 SVGAGI. Trimming cost V 7 bases and J 9 bases, with 13 bases left between them. The CDR3 reads CASNNPEGPQHF. CDR3 nucleotides: TGTGCCAGCAATAACCCTGAGGGGCCCCAGCATTTT.

This chain links TRBV13 with TRBJ2-2, with D tentatively TRBD1 (6 bases). The CDR3 totals 15 residues. V lost 3 bases and J 5 bases, leaving 13 bases between the germline ends. Germline V gene data show CDR1 as PRHDT and CDR2 as FYEKMQ (reference sequence). CDR3 sequence (DNA): TGTGCCAGCAGCTTTCAGGGGTTCGGGACCGGGGAGCTGTTTTTT. It yields the protein CASSFQGFGTGELFF.

This clone was counted a single time. The chain recombines TRBV7-2 with TRBJ2-1; D ambiguous. V was pared by 1 base and J by 2 bases, with 9 bases between. The CDR3 has 15 amino acids. Germline CDR1 reads SGHTA; CDR2 reads FQGNSA. CDR3 nucleotides: TGTGCCAGCAGCTTAGGGACGCAAGCCTACAATGAGCAGTTCTTC. This sequence encodes CASSLGTQAYNEQFF.

The V call is TRBV19, the J call TRBJ2-1; 9 nucleotides match TRBD2. Germline values: CDR1 LNHDA, CDR2 SQIVND (reference sequence). With 6 bases clipped from V and 0 bases from J, the junction kept 3 bases outside the gene matches. The CDR3 totals 15 residues. The CDR3: CASRTSGYSYNEQFF. The CDR3 nucleotides read TGTGCCAGTAGGACTAGCGGATACTCCTACAATGAGCAGTTCTTC. Filled out from reference TRBV19 and TRBJ2-1, the complete variable domain reads DGGITQSPKYLFRKEGQNVTLSCEQNLNHDAMYWYRQDPGQGLRLIYYSQIVNDFQKGDIAEGYSVSREKKESFPLTVTSAQKNPTAFYLCASRTSGYSYNEQFFGPGTRLTVL.

V and J are TRBV7-6 and TRBJ2-3, with TRBD2 as a possible D gene (5 bases). The germline V gene encodes CDR1 SGHVS and CDR2 FNYEAQ. The CDR3 length is 15 residues. The V end was cut by 5 bases, the J end by 4 bases, with 16 bases between. The CDR3 loop reads CASSARLLSADTQYF. CDR3 sequence (DNA): TGTGCCAGCAGCGCCAGACTATTATCCGCAGATACGCAGTATTTT. The full variable domain, in which reference TRBV7-6 and TRBJ2-3 provide the parts outside the CDR3, is GAGVSQSPRYKVTKRGQDVALRCDPISGHVSLYWYRQALGQGPEFLTYFNYEAQQDKSGLPNDRFSAERPEGSISTLTIQRTEQRDSAMYRCASSARLLSADTQYFGPGTRLTVL.

The chain couples TRBV5-6 to TRBJ1-1; 7 bases map to TRBD1. Germline V CDR1 and CDR2: SGHDT, YYEEEE. V dropped 4 bases and J dropped 7; count of bases not matched to a gene: 10. This CDR3 is built from 14 residues. CDR3 sequence (DNA): TGTGCCAGCAGCCCCGGGACAGTCTCCCTTGAAGCTTTCTTT. It specifies CASSPGTVSLEAFF.

The DNA of the CDR3 is TGTGCCAGTCGGAGTGGACAGAGCTATGGCTACACCTTC. This translates into CASRSGQSYGYTF. V usage is TRBV19 and J usage is TRBJ1-2; weak D call: TRBD1 (6 bases). This CDR3 has 13 amino acids. CDR1 and CDR2 (germline): LNHDA, SQIVND (reference sequence). V lost 8 bases, J lost 4 bases, and 14 bases lay in between.

The chain combines TRBV4-1 with TRBJ2-5; weak D call: TRBD2 (7 bases). The V end lost 1 base, the J end lost 4 bases, and 16 bases lay between the germline ends. CDR1 and CDR2 (germline): MGHRA, YSYEKL. The CDR3 has 16 amino acids. CDR3 loop: CASSQAKGGGGETQYF. The DNA of the CDR3 is TGCGCCAGCAGCCAAGCTAAGGGGGGGGGCGGAGAGACCCAGTACTTC.

The rearrangement links TRBV19 to TRBJ2-6, with TRBD1 matching 9 bases. After removal of 7 bases from V and 2 bases from J, the junction contained 9 bases not matched to a gene. The V gene's germline CDR1 is LNHDA and CDR2 SQIVND (reference sequence). CDR3 size: 17 residues. In DNA form, the CDR3 reads TGTGCCAGTACCGCCTGGACAGGGGCCCCTGGGGCCAACGTCCTGACTTTC. Translating gives CASTAWTGAPGANVLTF.

The chain employs TRBV9 and TRBJ1-2; 9 bases match TRBD1. Unmatched junction bases numbered 11, after V lost 3 bases and J lost 8 bases. The CDR3 length is 15 residues. Germline values: CDR1 SGDLS, CDR2 YYNGEE. The CDR3 is CASSAGTGLTKGYTF. Here the CDR3 DNA reads TGTGCCAGCAGCGCCGGGACAGGGCTAACGAAAGGCTACACCTTC.

J is TRBJ1-1 and V is TRBV5-1, with D possibly being TRBD1 (6 bases). Germline V gene data show CDR1 as SGHRS and CDR2 as YFSETQ. This CDR3 contains 14 residues. The V end was cut by 0 bases, the J end by 4 bases, with 10 bases between. This CDR3 reads CASSLAQGSTEAFF. In DNA form, the CDR3 reads TGCGCCAGCAGCTTGGCCCAGGGGTCCACTGAAGCTTTCTTT.

The gene calls are TRBV7-2 and TRBJ2-1, with 7 bases aligning to TRBD2. Germline CDR1 is SGHTA and CDR2 is FQGNSA. The CDR3 loop spans 15 amino acids. V trimming: 5 bases; J trimming: 2 bases; junction bases outside the gene matches: 6. CDR3 protein: CASSPSGLTYNEQFF. The DNA for the CDR3 is TGTGCCAGCAGCCCGTCGGGACTAACCTACAATGAGCAGTTCTTC.

The table lists this clone with a count of one. The chain couples TRBV20-1 to TRBJ2-1, with TRBD2 matching 7 bases. J lost 8 bases, V lost 3 bases, and 4 bases had no gene match. Germline V gene data show CDR1 as DFQATT and CDR2 as SNEGSKA (reference sequence). This CDR3 is 12 amino acids long. CDR3 nucleotide sequence: TGCAGTGCTAGTGGGGGGGTCGATGAGCAGTTCTTC. This gives the protein CSASGGVDEQFF.

J is TRBJ2-3 and V is TRBV5-1; D is undetermined. CDR1 and CDR2 (germline): SGHRS, YFSETQ. This CDR3 has 12 residues. V dropped 0 bases and J dropped 4 bases, with 3 bases sitting between them. Here the CDR3 DNA reads TGCGCCAGCAGCTTGGATGCAGATACGCAGTATTTT. Translating gives CASSLDADTQYF. The variable domain in full, with the rest retrieved from reference TRBV5-1 and TRBJ2-3, is KAGVTQTPRYLIKTRGQQVTLSCSPISGHRSVSWYQQTPGQGLQFLFEYFSETQRNKGNFPGRFSGRQFSNSRSEMNVSTLELGDSALYLCASSLDADTQYFGPGTRLTVL.

This chain connects TRBV7-8 to TRBJ2-3; TRBD2 agrees at 8 bases. This CDR3 is built from 16 residues. Germline V gene data show CDR1 as SGHVS and CDR2 as FQNEAQ. V lost 5 bases to trimming and J lost 6 bases; unmatched junction nucleotides: 13. The CDR3 here is CASSAGGGGSVDTQYF. The CDR3 DNA is TGTGCCAGCAGCGCCGGGGGCGGGGGGTCGGTGGATACGCAGTATTTT.

J is TRBJ1-3 and V is TRBV10-3; D gene uncertain. V lost 4 bases to trimming and J lost 8 bases, with 9 bases between them. CDR1 ENHRY and CDR2 SYGVKD come from the germline V gene. The CDR3 is 12 residues long. CDR3 amino acids: CAISAGRDTIYF. CDR3 DNA: TGTGCCATCAGTGCTGGCAGAGACACCATATATTTT.

This rearrangement joins TRBV11-2 to TRBJ2-3; 11 nucleotides line up with TRBD1. Germline trimming cut 5 bases from V and 2 bases from J; bases unmatched to any gene: 3. This CDR3 has 15 residues. Germline lookup yields CDR1 SGHAT and CDR2 FQNNGV. CDR3 in amino acids: CASSGQGANTDTQYF. CDR3 nucleotides: TGTGCCAGCAGCGGACAGGGGGCCAACACAGATACGCAGTATTTT.